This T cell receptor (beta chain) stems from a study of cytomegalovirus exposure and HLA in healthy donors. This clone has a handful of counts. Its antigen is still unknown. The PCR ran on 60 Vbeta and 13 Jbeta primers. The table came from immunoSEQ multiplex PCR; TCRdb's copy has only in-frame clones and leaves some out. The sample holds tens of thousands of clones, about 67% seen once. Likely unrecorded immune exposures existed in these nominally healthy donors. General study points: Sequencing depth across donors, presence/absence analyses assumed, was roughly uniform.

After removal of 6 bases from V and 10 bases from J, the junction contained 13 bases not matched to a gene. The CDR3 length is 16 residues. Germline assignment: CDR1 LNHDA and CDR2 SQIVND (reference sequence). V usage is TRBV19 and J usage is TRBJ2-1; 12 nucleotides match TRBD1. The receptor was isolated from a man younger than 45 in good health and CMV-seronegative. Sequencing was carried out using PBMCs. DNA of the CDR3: TGTGCCAGTAGAACCTCCGGGGGACAGGGGGCATGGGAGCAGTTCTTC. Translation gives CASRTSGGQGAWEQFF.